This T cell receptor beta chain was sequenced in a study of identical twins. A single record per CDR3 protein comes from TCRdb applying MiXCR to the 5' RACE reads. The sample contains 450,000 to 500,000 distinct CDR3 sequences, around an eighth of which appear only once. These records were also assigned to another study, of yellow fever vaccine responses in identical twins.

The clonotype originates from a woman between 18 and 30 years old in good health. Source material: CD4+ T cells sorted from blood.

The chain's CDR3 is CSARPRAGPNNEQFF. The CDR3 bases are TGCAGTGCTAGACCACGGGCGGGACCGAACAATGAGCAGTTCTTC. This chain uses TRBV20-1 with TRBJ2-1; D is possibly TRBD2 (6 bases). Germline assignment: CDR1 DFQATT and CDR2 SNEGSKA (reference sequence). CDR3 size: 15 residues. Trimming left V 2 bases short and J 5 bases short, with 16 bases between.